The 22 T cell receptor beta chains below all came from one sample that was sequenced in a study of cytomegalovirus exposure and HLA in healthy donors. PCR used 60 Vbeta primers and 13 Jbeta primers. Sequenced by immunoSEQ multiplex PCR; TCRdb stores in-frame clones only, minus some. The sample shows approximately 180,000 clones, 70% to 85% of them seen only once. Source material: PBMCs. The receptor set was obtained from a woman aged 55-70 years in good health and CMV-seropositive.

The chain recombines TRBV19 with TRBJ1-1, with unresolved D. CDR1 is LNHDA and CDR2 is SQIVND in the germline V gene (reference sequence). Between the trimmed V and J ends, which lost 5 bases and 3 bases, there was a span of 10 bases. CDR3 length: 13 amino acids. DNA for the CDR3: TGTGCCAGTAGTGCCCGCCGGGACACTGAAGCTTTCTTT. Its protein is CASSARRDTEAFF.

This clone came up a few times. This chain joins TRBV10-2 and TRBJ2-6; D possibly corresponds to TRBD1 (5 bases). The CDR3 is 13 residues long. From germline, CDR1 is WSHSY and CDR2 SAAADI. Trimming took off 6 bases at V and 15 bases at J, with 18 bases between the two ends. CDR3 DNA sequence: TGCGCCAGCAGCCCGAGTCTACAGGCCGGCCTGACTTTC. It translates to CASSPSLQAGLTF.

The V gene is TRBV27, the J gene TRBJ2-4, with 7 bases matching TRBD2. The CDR3 has 14 residues. The germline gives CDR1 MNHEY, CDR2 SMNVEV (reference sequence). The J segment lost 4 bases and the V segment lost 5 bases, leaving 5 bases of the junction unmatched. CDR3: CASSPGGGKNIQYF. CDR3 DNA: TGTGCCAGCAGTCCGGGGGGAGGGAAAAACATTCAGTACTTC.

The V gene is TRBV6-1, the J gene TRBJ2-1; the match to TRBD1 covers 7 bases. Looked up from germline, CDR1 is MNHNS and CDR2 is SASEGT. The CDR3 spans 15 residues. The ends lost 2 bases at V and 3 bases at J; junction bases unmatched: 4. The CDR3 coding sequence is TGTGCCAGCAGTGAATACGCAGGGGGCTACAATGAGCAGTTCTTC. It specifies CASSEYAGGYNEQFF.

The chain links TRBV10-1 to TRBJ1-5; tentatively, D is TRBD1 (6 bases). The V and J ends lost 6 bases and 7 bases respectively, with 13 bases between them. Germline CDR1 and CDR2: WNHNN and SYGVQD (reference sequence). The CDR3 is 13 residues long. In DNA form, the CDR3 reads TGCGCCAGCAGCACAGGGACGGACCAGCCCCAGCATTTT. Amino acid sequence: CASSTGTDQPQHF.

The chain couples TRBV7-8 to TRBJ2-1, with TRBD2 matching 12 bases. CDR3 length: 14 residues. The germline V gene has CDR1 SGHVS and CDR2 FQNEAQ. V dropped 6 bases and J dropped 14; count of bases not matched to a gene: 11. CDR3 sequence reads: CASRSGTSGLKEFF. The CDR3 DNA sequence: TGTGCCAGCAGATCCGGGACTAGCGGGTTGAAAGAGTTCTTC.

J is TRBJ1-6 and V is TRBV4-2; TRBD1 matches at 7 bases. The CDR3 covers 15 residues. CDR1 and CDR2 (germline): LGHNA, YNFKEQ. V lost 4 bases, J lost 6 bases, and 6 bases stayed unmatched. In nucleotides, the CDR3 is TGTGCCAGCAGCCCCATCCGGGACAGTAATTCACCCCTCCACTTT. It encodes CASSPIRDSNSPLHF.

The CDR3 sequence is CASSVETGQETQYF. DNA of the CDR3: TGTGCCAGCAGCGTAGAGACGGGACAGGAGACCCAGTACTTC. V usage is TRBV9 and J usage is TRBJ2-5; 7 bases agree with TRBD1. CDR1 is SGDLS and CDR2 is YYNGEE in the germline V gene. This CDR3 is built from 14 residues. J lost 5 bases, V lost 0 bases, and 4 bases had no gene match.

V gene TRBV2 combines with J gene TRBJ2-7; tentatively, D is TRBD1 (6 bases). Trimming shortened V by 5 bases and J by 6 bases, and 11 bases separated the two germline ends. The CDR3 runs to 12 residues. Looked up from germline, CDR1 is SNHLY and CDR2 is FYNNEI. The CDR3 sequence: CASSLTGGEQYF. In DNA form, the CDR3 reads TGTGCCAGCAGTTTGACAGGAGGCGAGCAGTACTTC. Supplemented by reference TRBV2 and TRBJ2-7, the full variable domain reads EPEVTQTPSHQVTQMGQEVILRCVPISNHLYFYWYRQILGQKVEFLVSFYNNEISEKSEIFDDQFSVERPDGSNFTLKIRSTKLEDSAMYFCASSLTGGEQYFGPGTRLTVT.

This clone was found a few times. The chain uses TRBV30 and TRBJ2-3, with 10 bases fitting TRBD2. From germline, CDR1 is GTSNPN and CDR2 SVGIG (reference sequence). The CDR3 loop spans 15 amino acids. V shed 3 bases, J shed 0 bases, and the junction held 3 bases outside the gene matches. CDR3 amino acids: CAWSPGLASTDTQYF. CDR3 nucleotide sequence: TGTGCCTGGAGCCCGGGACTAGCGAGCACAGATACGCAGTATTTT.

J is TRBJ2-7 and V is TRBV5-5; D is possibly TRBD1 (6 bases). Germline CDR1 is SGHKS and CDR2 is YYEKEE (reference sequence). Deletions cut 4 bases from V and 1 base from J, with 15 bases between. CDR3 length: 15 amino acids. Here the CDR3 DNA reads TGTGCCAGCAGCCCAACGACAGGCCTATCCTACGAGCAGTACTTC. Residues: CASSPTTGLSYEQYF.

This chain links TRBV7-9 with TRBJ1-2; 8 positions match TRBD1. Germline V lookup: CDR1 SEHNR, CDR2 FQNEAQ (reference sequence). The CDR3 has 13 residues. Germline trimming cut 6 bases from V and 4 bases from J; bases unmatched to any gene: 4. The CDR3 DNA reads TGTGCCAGCAGACCGGACAGGGTCTATGGCTACACCTTC. It codes for CASRPDRVYGYTF.

This clone was counted a single time. This chain uses TRBV9 with TRBJ1-2; 8 bases align to TRBD1. The J segment lost 7 bases and the V segment lost 3 bases, leaving 14 bases of the junction unmatched. The CDR3 consists of 16 residues. Germline CDR1 is SGDLS and CDR2 is YYNGEE. The CDR3 reads CASSGLRGLGLRGYTF. As DNA, the CDR3 is TGTGCCAGCAGCGGCCTCAGGGGGCTTGGTCTTCGTGGCTACACCTTC.

The CDR3 sequence: CASSNQTGNYGYTF. The CDR3 DNA follows: TGCGCCAGCAGCAACCAGACAGGAAACTATGGCTACACCTTC. This chain links TRBV5-1 with TRBJ1-2, with D possibly being TRBD1 (6 bases). In germline, CDR1 is SGHRS, CDR2 YFSETQ. The CDR3 has 14 residues. V lost 4 bases to trimming and J lost 2 bases, with 12 bases between them. The full variable domain, in which reference TRBV5-1 and TRBJ1-2 provide the parts outside the CDR3, is KAGVTQTPRYLIKTRGQQVTLSCSPISGHRSVSWYQQTPGQGLQFLFEYFSETQRNKGNFPGRFSGRQFSNSRSEMNVSTLELGDSALYLCASSNQTGNYGYTFGSGTRLTVV.

This clone has just one count. The junction departs from germline at one end; a sequencing error may be responsible. Here the CDR3 DNA reads TGTGCCATCAGCGACAGGGGGCAACTTTTGGCTTTT. Translation: CAISDRGQLLAF. V and J are TRBV10-3 and TRBJ1-3; 10 bases fit TRBD1. The CDR3 is 12 residues long. Germline lookup yields CDR1 ENHRY and CDR2 SYGVKD.

The table lists this clone with a few counts. This chain uses TRBV18 with TRBJ1-1, with D uncertain. Trimming left V 3 bases short and J 4 bases short, with 9 bases between. The CDR3 has 13 amino acids. Germline CDR1 reads KGHSH; CDR2 reads LQKENI. DNA of the CDR3: TGTGCCAGCTCACCGGCTCCTAGCACTGAAGCTTTCTTT. This sequence encodes CASSPAPSTEAFF.

There are a few counts of this clone. The junction shows a germline mismatch at one end, possibly a read error. This chain's CDR3 is CASSLGGRGETQYF. Written as DNA, the CDR3 is TGTGCTAGCAGCTTAGGAGGGCGCGGAGAGACCCAGTACTTC. The chain links TRBV7-7 to TRBJ2-5, with D maybe TRBD2 (6 bases). Germline V lookup: CDR1 SSHAT, CDR2 FNYEAQ (reference sequence). The CDR3 covers 14 residues.

Here the CDR3 DNA reads TGTGCCTGGAGTGTCACTCTGAACACTGAAGCTTTCTTT. It translates to CAWSVTLNTEAFF. The chain recombines TRBV30 with TRBJ1-1, with D hard to call. The ends were cut back, 0 bases at V and 0 bases at J, with 5 bases in the middle. Germline CDR1 reads GTSNPN; CDR2 reads SVGIG (reference sequence). This CDR3 is 13 amino acids long.

This clone showed up just once. The chain links TRBV28 to TRBJ1-5, with D maybe TRBD1 (5 bases). Trimming shortened V by 5 bases and J by 7 bases, and 18 bases separated the two germline ends. CDR3 size: 15 residues. Germline CDR1 MDHEN, CDR2 SYDVKM. CDR3 DNA sequence: TGTGCCAGCAGTCTCCCTGCGGGGGGAGGACAGCCCCAGCATTTT. Translated, it gives CASSLPAGGGQPQHF.

This clone was counted a single time. The V call is TRBV27, the J call TRBJ1-5; 9 bases line up with TRBD1. This CDR3 comprises 15 residues. Trimming removed 3 bases from V and 1 base from J; junction bases left unmatched: 1. Looked up from germline, CDR1 is MNHEY and CDR2 is SMNVEV (reference sequence). This CDR3 is CASSLGQGSNQPQHF. DNA for the CDR3: TGTGCCAGCAGTTTGGGACAGGGAAGCAATCAGCCCCAGCATTTT.

The CDR3 DNA follows: TGTGCCAGCAGCCAAGATTTACTAGCGGGACCCTACGAGCAGTACTTC. Residues: CASSQDLLAGPYEQYF. The genes are TRBV4-2 and TRBJ2-7, with 10 bases that match TRBD2. In germline, CDR1 is LGHNA, CDR2 YNFKEQ. The J segment lost 2 bases and the V segment lost 0 bases, leaving 4 bases of the junction unmatched. The CDR3 has 16 amino acids.

In its sample, this clone was seen a few times. V and J are TRBV6-1 and TRBJ1-4; D uncertain. Germline values: CDR1 MNHNS, CDR2 SASEGT. There are 15 residues in the CDR3. V lost 3 bases to trimming and J lost 4 bases, with 12 bases between them. The CDR3 DNA reads as TGTGCCAGCAGTGAGGGGAGGGCGCTTAATGAAAAACTGTTTTTT. Its translation: CASSEGRALNEKLFF.